This TCR beta chain was sequenced in a study of blood T cell repertoires in COVID-19. Trimming left V 0 bases short and J 10 bases short, with 16 bases between. The CDR3 is 16 amino acids. Looked up from germline, CDR1 is ENHRY and CDR2 is SYGVKD. This clone was picked up a small number of times. Per the original methods: From reference gene primer amplification, estimates of nucleated cell counts were derived. TCRdb's copy holds only in-frame clones and misses some; the assay was immunoSEQ multiplex PCR. V and J calls and clone size come straight from that table; D and trimming were deduced from the DNA. Among roughly 500,000 clones listed, 80% to 90% were seen once.

The sequencing sample was made of PBMCs or T cells enriched from blood (not recorded which). The receptor was isolated from a woman between 55 and 75 years old who had recovered from COVID-19. The chain links TRBV10-3 to TRBJ1-6; unclear D gene. The CDR3 loop reads CAISESTAGSGSPLHF. The CDR3 DNA follows: TGTGCCATCAGTGAGTCCACCGCGGGGAGTGGATCACCCCTCCACTTT.